This T cell receptor (beta chain) was identified during a study of cytomegalovirus exposure and HLA in healthy donors. Broader study findings: A few V segments could not be told apart, such as TRBV6-2 and TRBV6-3, and were left out. Accurate prediction of HLA-A and HLA-B alleles (for most subjects) was reportedly achieved from TCR beta sequences.

About this clone: The antigen is undetermined. One end of the junction does not line up with germline, which may come from a read error.

The PCR made use of 60 Vbeta and 13 Jbeta primers. The protocol was immunoSEQ multiplex PCR, while the TCRdb copy is restricted to in-frame clones and leaves out a portion. The sample carries approximately 110,000 clones, 75% to 90% recorded once. This CDR3 region has 15 residues. The V gene's germline CDR1 is SEHNR and CDR2 FQNEAQ (reference sequence). The V gene is TRBV7-9, the J gene TRBJ1-5, with D perhaps TRBD1 (6 bases). This TCR came from a man aged 25-45 years in good health and CMV-seropositive. The sequenced material came from PBMCs. CDR3 coding DNA: TGTTCCAGCAGCCCCCCGGGGGGCTCGGATCAGCCCCAGCATTTT. It encodes CSSSPPGGSDQPQHF.